These 10 T cell receptor beta chains were sequenced from one sample in a study of cytomegalovirus exposure and HLA in healthy donors. The PCR ran on 60 Vbeta and 13 Jbeta primers. Assay used: immunoSEQ multiplex PCR; TCRdb lists only in-frame clones, some missing. This table has about 65,000 clones, around 73% appearing once. The sample consisted of PBMCs. Receptor source: a girl under 18 in good health and CMV-seropositive.

The V call is TRBV5-4, the J call TRBJ2-5, with TRBD1 as a possible D gene (6 bases). The CDR3 has 17 amino acids. V shed 0 bases and J shed 1 base, with 16 bases lying between them. Germline-derived CDR1 and CDR2 are SGHNT and YYREEE (reference sequence). The CDR3 DNA sequence: TGTGCCAGCAGCTTGGAGAGGAAGCAGGGGCCCCAAGAGACCCAGTACTTC. It is translated as CASSLERKQGPQETQYF.

The chain is built from TRBV7-6 and TRBJ2-7; TRBD2 matches 8 bases. Trimming took 11 bases from V and 3 from J; bases not matched to a gene: 12. The CDR3 runs to 14 residues. CDR1 SGHVS and CDR2 FNYEAQ come from the germline V gene. CDR3 residues: CASVRTSGGYEQYF. DNA for the CDR3: TGTGCCTCAGTGAGAACTAGCGGAGGCTACGAGCAGTACTTC.

The V call is TRBV9, the J call TRBJ1-3; no clear D. This CDR3 comprises 14 residues. V was shortened by 0 bases and J by 4 bases, with 8 bases between the two germline ends. Germline V lookup: CDR1 SGDLS, CDR2 YYNGEE. This chain's CDR3 is CASSVALGGNTIYF. In nucleotides, the CDR3 is TGTGCCAGCAGCGTAGCCCTCGGGGGAAACACCATATATTTT.

The chain employs TRBV7-2 and TRBJ2-4; 9 positions match TRBD2. The CDR3 loop spans 15 amino acids. J gave up 5 bases and V 4 bases, and 6 bases lay outside the gene matches. Germline-derived CDR1 and CDR2 are SGHTA and FQGNSA. CDR3 nucleotide sequence: TGTGCCAGCAGCTACCATAGCGGGGGTGAAAACATTCAGTACTTC. Translation gives CASSYHSGGENIQYF. Full variable domain (outside the CDR3, taken from reference TRBV7-2 and TRBJ2-4): GAGVSQSPSNKVTEKGKDVELRCDPISGHTALYWYRQSLGQGLEFLIYFQGNSAPDKSGLPSDRFSAERTGGSVSTLTIQRTQQEDSAVYLCASSYHSGGENIQYFGAGTRLSVL.

V and J are TRBV5-4 and TRBJ2-3; 8 positions match TRBD2. This CDR3 is 16 amino acids long. Germline CDR1 SGHNT, CDR2 YYREEE (reference sequence). With V trimmed by 0 bases and J by 5 bases, 8 bases remained unmatched. The CDR3 DNA reads as TGTGCCAGCAGCTTGGAACTAGCGGATATGGTAGATACGCAGTATTTT. Protein sequence: CASSLELADMVDTQYF.

This sequence joins TRBV6-6 and TRBJ1-1, with D unclear. The CDR3 sequence is 12 residues long. V was shortened by 5 bases and J by 2 bases, with 6 bases between the two germline ends. CDR1 MNHNY and CDR2 SVGAGI come from the germline V gene (reference sequence). The DNA of the CDR3 is TGTGCCAGCAGTCAGGTTAACACTGAAGCTTTCTTT. Translated: CASSQVNTEAFF.

This clone has a single count. V usage is TRBV27 and J usage is TRBJ1-1; D is unresolved. The CDR3 length is 13 residues. The V end was cut by 5 bases, the J end by 11 bases, with 18 bases between. Germline CDR1 reads MNHEY; CDR2 reads SMNVEV (reference sequence). CDR3 sequence reads: CASSGTGREWAFF. CDR3 nucleotides: TGTGCCAGCAGTGGCACCGGGAGGGAGTGGGCTTTCTTT.

This sequence joins TRBV4-1 and TRBJ2-2; 8 nucleotides line up with TRBD1. The length of the CDR3 is 16 residues. The junction had 11 bases not matched to a gene; V was cut back by 6 bases and J by 5 bases. Germline CDR1 MGHRA, CDR2 YSYEKL. CDR3 region: CASRPMTGVRTGELFF. The CDR3 nucleotides read TGCGCCAGCAGACCTATGACAGGGGTTAGAACCGGGGAGCTGTTTTTT.

The gene calls are TRBV6-1 and TRBJ1-3; D is uncertain. V lost 6 bases and J lost 0, with 9 bases in between. Germline V gene data show CDR1 as MNHNS and CDR2 as SASEGT. CDR3 size: 14 residues. The CDR3 DNA sequence: TGTGCCAGCAGCTCACTGGTCTCTGGAAACACCATATATTTT. It encodes CASSSLVSGNTIYF.

In DNA form, the CDR3 reads TGTGCCAGCAGTTACGCGACAGAAACTAATGAAAAACTGTTTTTT. Protein product: CASSYATETNEKLFF. V and J are TRBV6-5 and TRBJ1-4; D may be TRBD1 (5 bases). The V gene's germline CDR1 is MNHEY and CDR2 SVGAGI. V was trimmed by 2 bases and J by 1 base, leaving 8 bases between them. This CDR3 has 15 residues.